The following is a TCR beta chain sequence with its context. CDR1 MNHEY and CDR2 SVGAGI come from the germline V gene. V was shortened by 6 bases and J by 5 bases, with 13 bases between the two germline ends. The CDR3 totals 13 residues. Those enrolled, adults aged about 18 to 89 years, came from about two dozen US areas. Which cohort a participant joined came from the clinical history participants gave. This specimen belongs to a study of blood T cell repertoires in COVID-19. On the study more broadly: T cells, B-cell-depleted T cells, or PBMCs supplied cDNA or gDNA.

Original processing notes: It was from reference gene primer amplification that nucleated cell counts were estimated. Clones were read by immunoSEQ multiplex PCR, and TCRdb kept only the in-frame ones, dropping some. That table furnishes V, J and clone size, whereas the DNA furnished D and trimming. The profile covers 200,000 to 300,000 clones, with 88% appearing a single time and over 3% taken by the ten largest. The origin of this receptor is a woman in her 40s who had been exposed to COVID-19. Sample: PBMCs or T cells enriched from blood (not recorded which). This rearrangement joins TRBV6-5 to TRBJ1-1; D unresolved. CDR3 amino acids: CASRVMSGTEAFF. CDR3 nucleotide sequence: TGTGCCAGCAGGGTAATGTCGGGGACTGAAGCTTTCTTT.